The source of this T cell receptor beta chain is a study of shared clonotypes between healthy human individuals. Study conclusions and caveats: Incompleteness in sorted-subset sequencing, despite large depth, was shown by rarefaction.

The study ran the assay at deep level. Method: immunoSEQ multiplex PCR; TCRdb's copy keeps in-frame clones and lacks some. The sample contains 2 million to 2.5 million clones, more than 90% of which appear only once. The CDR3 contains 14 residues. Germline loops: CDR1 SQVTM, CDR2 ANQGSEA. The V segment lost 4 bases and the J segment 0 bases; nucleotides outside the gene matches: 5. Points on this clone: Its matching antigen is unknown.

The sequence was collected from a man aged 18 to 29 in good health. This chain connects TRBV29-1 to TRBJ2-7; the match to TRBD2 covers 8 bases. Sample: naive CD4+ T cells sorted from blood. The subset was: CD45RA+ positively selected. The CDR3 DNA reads TGCAGCGTTGGGGGACTAGGACACTCCTACGAGCAGTACTTC. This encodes CSVGGLGHSYEQYF.